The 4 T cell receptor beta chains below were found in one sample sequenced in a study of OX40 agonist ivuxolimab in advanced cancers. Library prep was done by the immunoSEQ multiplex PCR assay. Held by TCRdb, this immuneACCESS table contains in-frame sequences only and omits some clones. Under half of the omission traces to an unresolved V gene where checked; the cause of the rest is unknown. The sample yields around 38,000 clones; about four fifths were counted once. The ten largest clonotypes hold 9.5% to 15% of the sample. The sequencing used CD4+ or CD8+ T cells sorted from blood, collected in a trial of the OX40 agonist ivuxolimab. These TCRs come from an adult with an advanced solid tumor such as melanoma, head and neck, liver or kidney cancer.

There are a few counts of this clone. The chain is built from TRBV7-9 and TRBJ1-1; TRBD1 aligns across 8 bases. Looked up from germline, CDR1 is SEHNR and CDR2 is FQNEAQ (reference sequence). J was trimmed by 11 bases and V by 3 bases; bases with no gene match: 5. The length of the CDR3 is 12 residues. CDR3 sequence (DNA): TGTGCCAGCAGCTTGACAGGGGCAACCGCTTTCTTT. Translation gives CASSLTGATAFF.

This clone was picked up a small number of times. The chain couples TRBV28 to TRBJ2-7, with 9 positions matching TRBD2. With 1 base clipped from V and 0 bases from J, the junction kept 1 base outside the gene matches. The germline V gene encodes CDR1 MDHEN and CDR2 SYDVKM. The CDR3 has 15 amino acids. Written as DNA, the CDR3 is TGTGCCAGCAGTTTATCAGCGGGGGGCTCCTACGAGCAGTACTTC. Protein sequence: CASSLSAGGSYEQYF.

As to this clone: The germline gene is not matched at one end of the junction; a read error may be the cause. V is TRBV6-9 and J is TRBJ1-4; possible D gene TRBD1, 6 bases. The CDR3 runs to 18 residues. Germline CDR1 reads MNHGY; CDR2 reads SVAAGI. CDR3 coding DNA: TGTGCCAGCAGTTATCCACCGGGACACCCTGCAACTAGTGAAAAACTGTTTTTT. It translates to CASSYPPGHPATSEKLFF.

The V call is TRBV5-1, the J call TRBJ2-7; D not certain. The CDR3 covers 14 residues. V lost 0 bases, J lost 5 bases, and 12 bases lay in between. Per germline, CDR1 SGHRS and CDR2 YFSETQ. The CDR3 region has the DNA TGCGCCAGCAGCTTGGGACTCTATCAGGACGAGCAGTACTTC. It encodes CASSLGLYQDEQYF. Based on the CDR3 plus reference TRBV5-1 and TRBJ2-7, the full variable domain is KAGVTQTPRYLIKTRGQQVTLSCSPISGHRSVSWYQQTPGQGLQFLFEYFSETQRNKGNFPGRFSGRQFSNSRSEMNVSTLELGDSALYLCASSLGLYQDEQYFGPGTRLTVT.